This TCR beta chain was found in a study of T-cell reconstitution after alpha-beta-depleted transplantation in children. In its sample, this clonotype was seen many times. CDR3 size: 15 residues. CDR1 and CDR2 (germline): MNHEY, SMNVEV (reference sequence). Trimming at V came to 2 bases and at J to 2 bases, leaving 6 bases not matched to a gene. During its preparation, the TCRbeta library received unique molecular identifiers. TCRdb re-called the PCR reads with MiXCR, one entry per CDR3 protein. This sample has about 610,000 distinct CDR3 sequences, with about 11% found just once. The receptor was isolated from a human donor who donated a stem cell graft to a child with acute myeloid leukemia. The genes are TRBV27 and TRBJ2-7, with TRBD2 matching over 7 bases. Sequencing was performed on PBMCs from the stem cell graft donor, taken from the stem cell graft. CDR3 loop: CASSLQAGSTYEQYF. The CDR3 region has the DNA TGTGCCAGCAGTTTACAAGCGGGAAGCACCTACGAGCAGTACTTC.